This T cell receptor (beta chain) was sequenced for a study of CD8+ T cells in alopecia areata. Study summary: Tofacitinib administration to treated patients was oral, at 5 to 10 mg twice daily. Study-wide results and limits: Expanded CD8+ clones among the top 100, as well as scalp clonality, were significantly decreased by tofacitinib. Clonality in lesional scalp, especially alopecia totalis/universalis, exceeded that of normal scalp.

The authors extracted RNA and reverse transcribed it into cDNA as the sequencing template. Clones were read by immunoSEQ multiplex PCR, and TCRdb kept only the in-frame ones, dropping some. The table lists 110,000 or so clones, roughly 63% of them singletons. Treatment indicated: oral pan-JAK inhibitor, 5-10 mg twice daily. Researchers took lesional scalp punch biopsies and peripheral blood from people who were alopecia areata patients. Trimming left V 0 bases short and J 4 bases short, with 4 bases between. CDR1 and CDR2 (germline): MNHNY, SVGAGI (reference sequence). CDR3 length: 13 amino acids. In regard to this clone: The antigen remains unidentified.

The sequence derives from a human donor with alopecia areata. The starting material was CD8+ T cells sorted from blood, obtained at week 4, from a patient treated with tofacitinib. The chain recombines TRBV6-6 with TRBJ1-5, with D unclear. In DNA, the CDR3 is TGTGCCAGCAGTTACTCGAGTAATCAGCCCCAGCATTTT. This encodes CASSYSSNQPQHF.